The clone carrying this TCR beta chain showed up just a few times. The target antigen is unknown. The data were taken from a study of T-cell reconstitution after alpha-beta-depleted transplantation in children. General observations from the study: It was reported that alpha-beta T cells came from several hundred expanded graft clones (about two months after transplant). Newly produced T cells mostly provided counts and TCRbeta diversity after one year, as hyperexpanded clones declined. The high TCRbeta diversity at day 60 in some patients came from surviving recipient T cells and thymic progenitors.

During its preparation, the TCRbeta library received unique molecular identifiers. MiXCR, applied by TCRdb to the PCR reads, yields one record per CDR3 protein. The table has some 140,000 distinct CDR3 sequences, about 9.6% seen once. V lost 2 bases and J lost 1, with 4 bases in between. There are 13 residues in the CDR3. This TCR was sampled from a girl under three years old who had a stem cell transplant for combined immunodeficiency, so the T cells may come from the graft donor. This chain connects TRBV12-3 or TRBV12-4 to TRBJ2-3; D gene unclear. The sequencing used PBMCs, mostly from graft donor cells, collected 180 days after TCRalphabeta/CD19-depleted stem cell transplant. In DNA form, the CDR3 reads TGTGCCAGCAGTTTAAGGCGCACAGATACGCAGTATTTT. As protein: CASSLRRTDTQYF.